Listed below are T cell receptor beta chains from one sample, sequenced in a study of control samples from healthy donors and cancer patients. Sequencing was performed with immunoSEQ multiplex PCR; in TCRdb, only in-frame clones are kept and a portion is missing. Of some 150,000 clones listed, over 90% are singletons. The sequencing sample was made of blood. These receptors were taken from a man aged 50-60 years in good health. Both conserved end residues are part of each CDR3. The D gene is left open where the match is weak. Not every row has a clone size; where given, it reads once, few, many or a size class.

once,TRBV6-1,TRBJ2-7,TRBD1,TGTGCCAGCAGTGACCGGACAGGATTCTACGAGCAGTACTTC,CASSDRTGFYEQYF
NA,TRBV10-1,TRBJ2-3,NA,TGCGCCAGCAGGTGGCCTAAGTGGCCGCCTTACGATACGCAGTATTTT,CASRWPKWPPYDTQYF
NA,TRBV19,TRBJ1-1,NA,TGTGCCAGTAGTATCCCCAGTGGATTTGGAGCTTTCTTT,CASSIPSGFGAFF
NA,TRBV5-6,TRBJ2-5,TRBD2,TGTGCCAGCAGCTTGTTGGGACTAGCGGCAGAAGTGGAGACCCAGTACTTC,CASSLLGLAAEVETQYF
once,TRBV6-6,TRBJ1-6,TRBD1,TGTGCCAGCACCCCGACAGGGTTCAATAATTCACCCCTCCACTTT,CASTPTGFNNSPLHF
NA,TRBV27,TRBJ2-7,NA,TGTGCCAGCAGCCGACTAGATAGCCCACCCTACGAGCAGTACTTC,CASSRLDSPPYEQYF
NA,TRBV29-1,TRBJ1-6,NA,TGCAGCGTGAGCCAGGCGGCCTATAATTCACCCCTCCACTTT,CSVSQAAYNSPLHF
NA,TRBV7-2,TRBJ1-5,TRBD1,TGTGCCAGCAGCTTAGCTGGGACAGGGATCAATCAGCCCCAGCATTTT,CASSLAGTGINQPQHF
NA,TRBV6-6,TRBJ2-7,NA,TGTGCCAGCACCCAGACCGGAACCTCCTACGAGCAGTACTTC,CASTQTGTSYEQYF
NA,TRBV10-3,TRBJ1-5,NA,TGTGCCATCAGTGAGGGAGAACTAAACAATCAGCCCCAGCATTTT,CAISEGELNNQPQHF
NA,TRBV7-6,TRBJ2-3,TRBD2,TGTGCCAGCAGCTTTTCTCCGGCTAGCGGGGGCACAGATACGCAGTATTTT,CASSFSPASGGTDTQYF
NA,TRBV7-2,TRBJ2-5,TRBD2,TGTGCCAGCAGCCTTGGACTAGCGGGAGGTCAAGAGACCCAGTACTTC,CASSLGLAGGQETQYF
NA,TRBV11-2,TRBJ2-1,TRBD2,TGTGCCAGCCGGACTAGCGGGAGGTTCGTGTACAATGAGCAGTTCTTC,CASRTSGRFVYNEQFF
NA,TRBV5-4,TRBJ2-2,TRBD1,TGTGCCAGCAGCCGGGACAGCACCGGGGAGCTGTTTTTT,CASSRDSTGELFF
NA,TRBV6-1,TRBJ1-2,NA,TGTGCCAGCAGTGAAGCGGGGGGGTATGGCTACACCTTC,CASSEAGGYGYTF
NA,TRBV19,TRBJ1-1,NA,TGTGCCAGTAGTCCCCGTGGAGGGGAGAACACTGAAGCTTTCTTT,CASSPRGGENTEAFF
NA,TRBV27,TRBJ2-2,TRBD1,TGTGCCAGCAACCGTGAGACAGGGGCCGGGGAGCTGTTTTTT,CASNRETGAGELFF
NA,TRBV19,TRBJ1-5,NA,TGTGCCAGTAGTGAATACAGGGATAATCAGCCCCAGCATTTT,CASSEYRDNQPQHF
NA,TRBV15,TRBJ2-5,TRBD1,TGTGCCACCAGCAGGGGGACAGGGAAAGAGACCCAGTACTTC,CATSRGTGKETQYF
NA,TRBV28,TRBJ1-1,TRBD1,TGTGCCAGCAGCGGACAGGGGGCGTCGAGGAACACTGAAGCTTTCTTT,CASSGQGASRNTEAFF
NA,TRBV10-1,TRBJ2-5,TRBD2,TGCGCCAGCAGTGAGTTAAGAGCGGGAGGGCCAGAGACCCAGTACTTC,CASSELRAGGPETQYF
NA,TRBV5-1,TRBJ2-5,TRBD2,TGCGCCAGCAGCGGGACTAGCGGGAGAGGTCGGGGAGAGACCCAGTACTTC,CASSGTSGRGRGETQYF
once,TRBV9,TRBJ2-3,TRBD2,TGTGCCAGCAGCGTAGGTATAGCGGGAGCGGGAGATACGCAGTATTTT,CASSVGIAGAGDTQYF
once,TRBV9,TRBJ2-5,NA,TGTGCCAGCAGCCCAGCGACGGTCCAAGAGACCCAGTACTTC,CASSPATVQETQYF
NA,TRBV10-3,TRBJ2-5,NA,TGTGCCATCAGTGAAGGACAACCCGGCAAAGAGACCCAGTACTTC,CAISEGQPGKETQYF
NA,TRBV5-1,TRBJ2-1,NA,TGCGCCAGCAGCTTGATGGGGGACCGGAACAATGAGCAGTTCTTC,CASSLMGDRNNEQFF
NA,TRBV6-5,TRBJ1-1,NA,TGTGCCAGCAGTCCTCAGGGACGCTGGAACACTGAAGCTTTCTTT,CASSPQGRWNTEAFF
few,TRBV19,TRBJ1-1,NA,TGTGCCAGTAGTAGGCAGAACACTGAAGCTTTCTTT,CASSRQNTEAFF
NA,TRBV5-1,TRBJ2-1,TRBD2,TGCGCCAGCAGCTTAGTACTAGCGGGAAGATACAATGAGCAGTTCTTC,CASSLVLAGRYNEQFF
NA,TRBV19,TRBJ2-1,TRBD2,TGTGCCAGTAGTACATCTACTAGCGGAATCTACAATGAGCAGTTCTTC,CASSTSTSGIYNEQFF
NA,TRBV2,TRBJ2-5,TRBD2,TGTGCCAGCACCGAAGGGAGTAGCGGGGCGCAAGAGACCCAGTACTTC,CASTEGSSGAQETQYF
NA,TRBV5-1,TRBJ2-3,NA,TGCGCCAGCAGCCACGGGATGGTGGGACGCGGCACAGATACGCAGTATTTT,CASSHGMVGRGTDTQYF
NA,TRBV28,TRBJ2-1,TRBD2,TGTGCCAGCAGTTTTGGTAGACTAGCGGGGATCTACAATGAGCAGTTCTTC,CASSFGRLAGIYNEQFF
NA,TRBV10-3,TRBJ1-5,TRBD1,TGTGCCATCAGCCAGGGGGTAGGGTATCAGCCCCAGCATTTT,CAISQGVGYQPQHF
once,TRBV19,TRBJ2-2,NA,TGTGCCAGTAGTATCGGACGGTTTAGGTCCGGGGAGCTGTTTTTT,CASSIGRFRSGELFF
NA,TRBV7-2,TRBJ1-1,NA,TGTGCCAGCAGCTACCAGGGGTACACTGAAGCTTTCTTT,CASSYQGYTEAFF
NA,TRBV29-1,TRBJ1-1,NA,TGCAGCGCAGGAGGGATGAACACTGAAGCTTTCTTT,CSAGGMNTEAFF
NA,TRBV29-1,TRBJ2-5,TRBD2,TGCAGCGTCCCGGGACTAGCTAACTTC,CSVPGLANF
NA,TRBV14,TRBJ2-3,NA,TGTGCCAGCAGCCGCGCCGATACGCAGTATTTT,CASSRADTQYF
NA,TRBV29-1,TRBJ2-7,TRBD2,TGCAGCCACTTTGGGACTAGCGGGACCGAGCAGTACTTC,CSHFGTSGTEQYF
NA,TRBV28,TRBJ2-1,TRBD2,TGTGCCAGCAGTTCCCCCTCAGCGGGGACCTACAATGAGCAGTTCTTC,CASSSPSAGTYNEQFF